This T cell receptor beta chain was recovered during a study of cytomegalovirus exposure and HLA in healthy donors. General observations from the study: Analysis was carried out at a later point, and it linked a missense DCLRE1C variant to TCR beta V- and J-gene trimming. It was taken for granted in presence/absence analyses that sequencing depth across donors was roughly uniform. The classifier reportedly diagnosed cytomegalovirus status with high sensitivity and specificity.

A word on this clone: Antigen unknown.

PCR primers comprised 60 Vbeta and 13 Jbeta primers. Assay used: immunoSEQ multiplex PCR; TCRdb lists only in-frame clones, some missing. This sample has a few hundred thousand clones, with around 79% found just once. The TCR comes from a girl aged 2-10 years in good health and CMV-seronegative. Sequencing used PBMCs.

The CDR3 region is CAWSVGPRTYNEQFF. CDR3 sequence (DNA): TGTGCCTGGAGTGTAGGCCCTAGAACCTACAATGAGCAGTTCTTC. This chain uses TRBV30 with TRBJ2-1, with unresolved D. Germline CDR1 GTSNPN, CDR2 SVGIG (reference sequence). CDR3 length: 15 residues. V was shortened by 0 bases and J by 2 bases, with 11 bases between the two germline ends.